Listed below are T cell receptor beta chains from one sample, sequenced in a study of vaccination effects on CD4 cells after COVID-19. Using immunoSEQ multiplex PCR, the repertoire was profiled, and TCRdb retains in-frame clones only, with some absent. The repertoire consists of about 24,000 clones, with about 73% occurring once and the leading ten covering 6.5% to 8%. These TCRs are of unknown antigen specificity. The sample in question was CD4+ T cells from PBMCs cultured with SARS-CoV-2 spike peptides, obtained after COVID-19 vaccination. Source of these receptors: a human donor who received a COVID-19 vaccine. CDR3s include the opening cysteine and the closing phenylalanine or tryptophan. The order of the fields is J gene, V gene, D gene, clone size, CDR3 protein, CDR3 DNA. D genes are given only for firm matches. Not every row has a clone size; where given, it reads once, few, many or a size class.

TRBJ2-1	TRBV29-1	TRBD2	NA	CSVEEVAGGPPQFF	TGCAGCGTTGAAGAAGTAGCGGGGGGGCCTCCGCAGTTCTTC
TRBJ2-2	TRBV6-4	NA	NA	CASSVDSANTGELFF	TGTGCCAGCAGTGTAGACTCGGCGAACACCGGGGAGCTGTTTTTT
TRBJ1-3	TRBV4-2	NA	NA	CASSQTDLPGNTIYF	TGTGCCAGCAGCCAGACGGATTTGCCTGGAAACACCATATATTTT
TRBJ1-2	TRBV5-4	NA	NA	CASSRPTYYTGRWAYGYTF	TGTGCCAGCAGCCGACCCACGTATTATACAGGGAGATGGGCCTATGGCTACACCTTC
TRBJ1-1	TRBV2	NA	NA	CASSKAGGREAFF	TGTGCCAGCAGTAAGGCGGGGGGGCGTGAAGCTTTCTTT
TRBJ1-2	TRBV3-1/TRBV3-2	TRBD1	NA	CASSHPGQGIEGYTF	TGTGCCAGCAGCCATCCGGGACAGGGGATCGAGGGCTACACCTTC
TRBJ1-2	TRBV10-1	TRBD1	NA	CASSESAGQGPNYGYTF	TGCGCCAGCAGTGAGTCCGCGGGACAGGGCCCTAACTATGGCTACACCTTC
TRBJ2-1	TRBV11-3	TRBD2	medium-sized	CASSLDQGGSGTYNEQFF	TGTGCCAGCAGCTTAGATCAGGGCGGGAGCGGGACCTACAATGAGCAGTTCTTC
TRBJ2-7	TRBV18	NA	NA	CASSQVSREEQYF	TGTGCCAGCTCACAGGTCTCTAGGGAGGAGCAGTACTTC
TRBJ1-6	TRBV18	NA	NA	CASSLRDLNSPLHF	TGTGCCAGCTCACTCAGGGATTTGAATTCACCCCTCCACTTT
TRBJ1-5	TRBV2	NA	few	CASSPPGQPQHF	TGTGCCAGCAGTCCCCCGGGTCAGCCCCAGCATTTT
TRBJ2-2	TRBV28	TRBD1	NA	CASNTGGYTGELFF	TGTGCCAGCAATACAGGGGGCTACACCGGGGAGCTGTTTTTT
TRBJ1-1	TRBV9	NA	NA	CASSVNRDNEAFF	TGTGCCAGCAGCGTAAACCGGGACAACGAAGCTTTCTTT
TRBJ2-2	TRBV18	TRBD1	NA	CASSPWRQGNGELFF	TGTGCCAGCTCACCATGGAGACAGGGGAACGGGGAGCTGTTTTTT
TRBJ1-1	TRBV18	NA	NA	CASSPPRASGTEAFF	TGTGCCAGCTCACCCCCCCGGGCTTCGGGCACTGAAGCTTTCTTT
TRBJ2-1	TRBV4-2	TRBD2	NA	CASSQVGDSGTIHFF	TGTGCCAGCAGCCAAGTCGGGGACTCCGGGACTATCCACTTCTTC
TRBJ2-2	TRBV5-5	NA	NA	CASSLVQGRTGELFF	TGTGCCAGCAGCTTGGTTCAGGGTCGAACCGGGGAGCTGTTTTTT
TRBJ2-7	TRBV27	NA	NA	CARGRFYEQYF	TGTGCCAGGGGACGGTTCTACGAGCAGTACTTC
TRBJ1-5	TRBV19	TRBD1	NA	CASRPDRVSNQPQHF	TGTGCCAGTAGACCGGACAGGGTCAGCAATCAGCCCCAGCATTTT
TRBJ2-1	TRBV7-9	NA	few	CASSFASYEQFF	TGTGCCAGCAGCTTTGCTAGTTATGAGCAGTTCTTC
TRBJ2-2	TRBV11-2	NA	NA	CASSLAGANTGELFF	TGTGCCAGCAGCTTAGCGGGTGCGAACACCGGGGAGCTGTTTTTT
TRBJ2-1	TRBV19	NA	NA	CASMAGVYNEQFF	TGTGCCAGTATGGCAGGGGTGTACAATGAGCAGTTCTTC
TRBJ1-5	TRBV18	NA	NA	CASSSKSGSNQPQHF	TGTGCCAGCTCCTCAAAGTCGGGCAGCAATCAGCCCCAGCATTTT
TRBJ1-3	TRBV19	NA	NA	CASSIFFAETRPGNTIYF	TGTGCCAGTAGTATTTTCTTCGCGGAAACACGGCCTGGAAACACCATATATTTT
TRBJ2-5	TRBV5-4	NA	NA	CASSTGTLGQETQYF	TGTGCCAGCAGTACCGGGACCTTGGGCCAAGAGACCCAGTACTTC
TRBJ1-1	TRBV7-9	TRBD1	NA	CASSLQGGRTEAFF	TGTGCCAGCAGCTTACAGGGGGGGAGGACTGAAGCTTTCTTT
TRBJ2-7	TRBV21-1	NA	NA	CASSKLSDRVPSYEQYF	TGTGCCAGCAGCAAACTTTCGGACAGGGTTCCCTCCTACGAGCAGTACTTC
TRBJ2-1	TRBV18	TRBD2	NA	CASSPPAGGAYGEQFF	TGTGCCAGCTCACCACCGGCGGGGGGGGCCTATGGCGAGCAGTTCTTC
TRBJ2-3	TRBV6-6	TRBD2	NA	CASSSRLAEVTDTQYF	TGTGCCAGCAGTTCCAGACTAGCGGAGGTCACAGATACGCAGTATTTT
TRBJ1-4	TRBV27	TRBD1	NA	CASSSTGTGEKLFF	TGTGCCAGCAGTTCGACCGGGACAGGTGAAAAACTGTTTTTT
TRBJ2-4	TRBV19	TRBD2	NA	CASSRTRLENIQYF	TGTGCCAGTAGTAGGACTAGATTAGAGAACATTCAGTACTTC
TRBJ2-3	TRBV27	TRBD2	NA	CASSSTGSSGYTDTQYF	TGTGCCAGCAGTTCTACTGGGTCTAGCGGCTACACAGATACGCAGTATTTT
TRBJ2-1	TRBV6-6	TRBD1	NA	CASSYPGQGINEQFF	TGTGCCAGCAGTTATCCCGGACAGGGGATCAATGAGCAGTTCTTC
TRBJ1-2	TRBV6-4	NA	NA	CASSDSDRYYGYTF	TGTGCCAGCAGTGACTCGGACCGATACTATGGCTACACCTTC
TRBJ2-7	TRBV3-1/TRBV3-2	NA	medium-sized	CASNGPGETYEQYF	TGTGCCAGCAACGGACCTGGGGAAACCTACGAGCAGTACTTC
TRBJ2-3	TRBV27	TRBD2	once	CASRLAGGRRDTQYF	TGTGCCAGCAGGTTAGCGGGAGGGCGGCGAGATACGCAGTATTTT